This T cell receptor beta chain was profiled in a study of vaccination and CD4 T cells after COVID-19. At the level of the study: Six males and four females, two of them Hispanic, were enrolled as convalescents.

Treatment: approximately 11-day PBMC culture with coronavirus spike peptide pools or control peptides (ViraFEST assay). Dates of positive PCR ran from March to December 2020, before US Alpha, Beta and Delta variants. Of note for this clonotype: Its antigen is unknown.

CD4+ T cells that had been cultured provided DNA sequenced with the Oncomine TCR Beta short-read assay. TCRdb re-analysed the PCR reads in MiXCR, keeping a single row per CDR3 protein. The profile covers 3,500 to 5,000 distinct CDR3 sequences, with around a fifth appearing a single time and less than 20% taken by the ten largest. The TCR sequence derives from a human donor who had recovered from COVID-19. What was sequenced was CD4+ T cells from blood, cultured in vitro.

This CDR3 is CSATTGGTYGYTF. CDR3 DNA: TGCAGTGCTACGACAGGGGGGACATATGGCTACACCTTC. The chain employs TRBV20-1 and TRBJ1-2; 9 bases align to TRBD1. V lost 4 bases and J lost 5; bases outside the gene matches: 5. Germline lookup yields CDR1 DFQATT and CDR2 SNEGSKA (reference sequence). This CDR3 spans 13 amino acids.